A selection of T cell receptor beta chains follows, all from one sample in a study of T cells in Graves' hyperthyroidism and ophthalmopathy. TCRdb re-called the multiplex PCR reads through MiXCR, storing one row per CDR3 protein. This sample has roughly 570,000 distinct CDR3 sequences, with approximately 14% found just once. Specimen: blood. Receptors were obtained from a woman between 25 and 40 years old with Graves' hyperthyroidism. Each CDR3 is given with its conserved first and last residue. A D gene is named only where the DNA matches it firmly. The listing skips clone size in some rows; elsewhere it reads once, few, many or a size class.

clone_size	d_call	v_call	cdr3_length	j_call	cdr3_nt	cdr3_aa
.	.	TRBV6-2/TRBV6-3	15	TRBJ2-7	TGTGCCAGCAGTTACTCAGAGGGGTTGCCCTACGAGCAGTACTTC	CASSYSEGLPYEQYF
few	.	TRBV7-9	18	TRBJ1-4	TGTGCCAGCAGCCCCCGACCCCCGGGTTTTTCAACTAATGAAAAACTGTTTTTT	CASSPRPPGFSTNEKLFF
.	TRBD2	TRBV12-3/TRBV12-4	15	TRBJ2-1	TGTGCCAGCGGAGAAGCGGGAGATTCATACAATGAGCAGTTCTTC	CASGEAGDSYNEQFF
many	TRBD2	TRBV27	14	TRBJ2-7	TGTGCCAGCGCGACTGGGACTAGTATTTCCGAGCAGTACTTC	CASATGTSISEQYF
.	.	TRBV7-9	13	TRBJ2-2	TGTGCCGGCAGCTTAGATGGGCCCGGGGAGCTGTTTTTT	CAGSLDGPGELFF
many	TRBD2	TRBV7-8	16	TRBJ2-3	TGTGCCAGCAGCTTAGACGGACTAGCGGGATTAGATACGCAGTATTTT	CASSLDGLAGLDTQYF
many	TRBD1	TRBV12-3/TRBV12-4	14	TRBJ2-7	TGTGCCAGCAGCAGGGGACAGGGTATGGTGGAGCAGTACTTC	CASSRGQGMVEQYF
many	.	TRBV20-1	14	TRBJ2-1	TGCAGTGCTACTAGGGTCCCCTCCTACAATGAGCAGTTCTTC	CSATRVPSYNEQFF
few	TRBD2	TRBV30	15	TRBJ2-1	TGTGCCTGGAGTGTCACGCCTAGCGGGTACAATGAGCGGTTCTTC	CAWSVTPSGYNERFF
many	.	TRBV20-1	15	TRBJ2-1	TGCAGTGCTCCGCCGGGTATTAGCTCCTACAATGAGCAGTTCTTC	CSAPPGISSYNEQFF
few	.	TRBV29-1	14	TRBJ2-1	TGCAGCGTTGGGTGGGTGGGGGTGTACAATGAGCAGTTCTTC	CSVGWVGVYNEQFF
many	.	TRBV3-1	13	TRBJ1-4	TGTGCCAGCAGCCAATATACACTAGAAAAACTGTTTTTT	CASSQYTLEKLFF
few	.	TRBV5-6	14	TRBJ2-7	TGTGCCAGCAGCTTGGCGGCAGCATCCTACGAGCAGTACTTC	CASSLAAASYEQYF
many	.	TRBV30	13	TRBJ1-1	TGTGCCTGGAGTACCGACAGGAACACTGAAGCTTTCTTT	CAWSTDRNTEAFF
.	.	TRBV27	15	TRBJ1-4	TGTGCCAGCAGTTTACAGAGCGCAACTAATGAAAAACTGTTTTTT	CASSLQSATNEKLFF
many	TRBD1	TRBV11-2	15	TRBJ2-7	TGTGCCAGCAGCTTAGATCGGACAGGAGCTCTCGAGCAGTACTTC	CASSLDRTGALEQYF
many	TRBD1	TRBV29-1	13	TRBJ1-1	TGCAGCGTCGGAACAGGGGTGAACACTGAAGCTTTCTTT	CSVGTGVNTEAFF
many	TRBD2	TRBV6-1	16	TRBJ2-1	TGTGCCAGCAGTGGGAGACGGGAGGGAGCCTACAATGAGCAGTTCTTC	CASSGRREGAYNEQFF
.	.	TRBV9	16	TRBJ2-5	TGTGCCAGCAGCGTAGAGGACACCAGACCCCGGGAGACCCAGTACTTC	CASSVEDTRPRETQYF
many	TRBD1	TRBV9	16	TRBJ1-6	TGTGCCAGCAGCTTACGTCTAGGGGGCCAGGATTCACCCCTCCACTTT	CASSLRLGGQDSPLHF
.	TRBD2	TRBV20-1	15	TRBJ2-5	TGCAGTGTGTTGGGGAATAGCGGGGACCAAGAGACCCAGTACTTC	CSVLGNSGDQETQYF
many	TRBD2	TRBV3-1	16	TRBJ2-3	TGTGCCAGCAGCCAAGAAAGACTAGCCGACACAGATACGCAGTATTTT	CASSQERLADTDTQYF
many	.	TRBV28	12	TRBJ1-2	TGTGCCAGCAGCCCGGCGGGGTGGGGCTACACCTTC	CASSPAGWGYTF
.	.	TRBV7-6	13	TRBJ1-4	TGTGCCAGCAGCCGAGTACGGAATGAAAAACTGTTTTTT	CASSRVRNEKLFF
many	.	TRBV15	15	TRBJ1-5	TGTGCCACCAGCCCGGGGGAGTATAGCAATCAGCCCCAGCATTTT	CATSPGEYSNQPQHF
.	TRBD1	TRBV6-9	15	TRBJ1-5	TGTGCCAGCAGTTACTTGGGACAGGGAACGCAGCCCCAGCATTTT	CASSYLGQGTQPQHF
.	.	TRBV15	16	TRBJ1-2	TGTGCCACCAGCAGAGTACGTTTGCAGGGTGCCTATGGCTACACCTTC	CATSRVRLQGAYGYTF
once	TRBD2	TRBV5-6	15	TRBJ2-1	TGTGCCAGCAGCTTGGGACTAGCGGGAGGGGAAGAGCAGTTCTTC	CASSLGLAGGEEQFF
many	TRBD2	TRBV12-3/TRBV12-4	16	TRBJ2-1	TGTGCCAGCAGTTTACTAGCGGGACCACGATCCAATGAGCAGTTCTTC	CASSLLAGPRSNEQFF
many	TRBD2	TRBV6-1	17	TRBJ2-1	TGTGCCAGCAGTTCCGGGACTAGCGGGAGAGATGGCGATGAGCAGTTCTTC	CASSSGTSGRDGDEQFF
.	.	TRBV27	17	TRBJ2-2	TGTGCCAGCAGTTTAGAGTTCCTCTCCCCGAACACCGGGGAGCTGTTTTTT	CASSLEFLSPNTGELFF
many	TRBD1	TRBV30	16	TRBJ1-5	TGTGCCTGGAGTGTACCCAAGACAGGGGGCTTGCAGCCCCAGCATTTT	CAWSVPKTGGLQPQHF
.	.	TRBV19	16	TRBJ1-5	TGTGCCAGTACCCCGGGGGGCCGTTATAGCAATCAGCCCCAGCATTTT	CASTPGGRYSNQPQHF
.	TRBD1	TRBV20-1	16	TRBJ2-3	TGCAGTGCTCGGATACAGGGGGCGCGGAGGTCAGATACGCAGTATTTT	CSARIQGARRSDTQYF
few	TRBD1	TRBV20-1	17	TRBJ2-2	TGCAGTGCTAGAGACCCGTTGGGACAGGGTCTCACCGGGGAGCTGTTTTTT	CSARDPLGQGLTGELFF
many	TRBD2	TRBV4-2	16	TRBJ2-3	TGTGCCAGCAGCCAACGACTAGCGGGAGTTGTAGATACGCAGTATTTT	CASSQRLAGVVDTQYF
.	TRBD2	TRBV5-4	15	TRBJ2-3	TGTGCCAGCAGCTTATTGTTAGCGGGATCAGATACGCAGTATTTT	CASSLLLAGSDTQYF
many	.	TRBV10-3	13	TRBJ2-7	TGTGCCATCAGTGGGGGACAAGAGGGAGAGCAGTACTTC	CAISGGQEGEQYF
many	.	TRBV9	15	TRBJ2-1	TGTGCCAGCAGCGTAGGACTAGAAGTGCTTAATGAGCAGTTCTTC	CASSVGLEVLNEQFF
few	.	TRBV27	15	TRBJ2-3	TGTGCCAGCAGTTTCCTTAGCGGATACACAGATACGCAGTATTTT	CASSFLSGYTDTQYF
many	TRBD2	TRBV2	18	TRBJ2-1	TGTGCCAGCAGTGAAGCGCTTCTAGCGGGAGGGAAGGGCAATGAGCAGTTCTTC	CASSEALLAGGKGNEQFF
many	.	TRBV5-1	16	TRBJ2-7	TGCGCCAGCAGCCCGGGCCGGGACCGTTCTCCCTACGAGCAGTACTTC	CASSPGRDRSPYEQYF
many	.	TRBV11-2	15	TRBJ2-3	TGTGCCAGCAGCTTATCTTGGGGGTCGACAGATACGCAGTATTTT	CASSLSWGSTDTQYF